The 18 T cell receptor beta chains listed next were all sequenced from one sample in a study of T-cell memory formation after mild COVID-19. Each CDR3 protein gets one entry after TCRdb re-called the 5' RACE reads with MiXCR. The sample holds hundreds of thousands of distinct CDR3 sequences, roughly 21% seen once. Sequenced input: PBMCs or a T cell subset sorted from them (not recorded which). Receptor source: an adult woman who had mild COVID-19 (a few samples of this study predate the infection). Cell type and time point are not known.

In its sample, this clonotype was seen once. The chain links TRBV20-1 to TRBJ1-5, with TRBD1 identical over 10 bases. This CDR3 is built from 14 residues. The V and J ends lost 5 bases and 5 bases, in that order; junction bases with no gene match: 6. The germline CDR1 and CDR2 sequences are DFQATT and SNEGSKA (reference sequence). CDR3 region: CSAPGTGDYQPQHF. The CDR3 DNA sequence: TGCAGTGCTCCGGGGACAGGGGATTATCAGCCCCAGCATTTT.

This clonotype came up a few times. The V and J genes are TRBV5-1 and TRBJ2-1; the D gene is possibly TRBD1 (6 bases). V was cut by 4 bases and J by 5 bases, with 10 bases left in between. CDR1 is SGHRS and CDR2 is YFSETQ in the germline V gene. The length of the CDR3 is 13 residues. The CDR3 loop is CASSARQDNEQFF. For the CDR3, the DNA is TGCGCCAGCAGCGCCCGACAGGACAATGAGCAGTTCTTC. Together with reference TRBV5-1 and TRBJ2-1, the CDR3 gives the full variable domain: KAGVTQTPRYLIKTRGQQVTLSCSPISGHRSVSWYQQTPGQGLQFLFEYFSETQRNKGNFPGRFSGRQFSNSRSEMNVSTLELGDSALYLCASSARQDNEQFFGPGTRLTVL.

The gene calls are TRBV6-2 or TRBV6-3 and TRBJ2-3; no reliable D call. Trimming pared 8 bases from V and 2 bases from J, leaving 23 bases between. The germline CDR1 and CDR2 sequences are MNHEY and SVGEGT. The CDR3 loop spans 17 amino acids. The CDR3 nucleotides are TGTGCCAGCGGCGCGGCCCCACTCGACCTCCACACAGATACGCAGTATTTT. Its translation is CASGAAPLDLHTDTQYF.

This clonotype was detected ten times or more. This chain joins TRBV12-3 or TRBV12-4 and TRBJ2-7, with D possibly matching TRBD1 (6 bases). The CDR3 has 14 amino acids. V gave up 4 bases and J gave up 6 bases, with 16 bases separating them. This CDR3 reads CASSSGALSGEQYF. CDR3 sequence (DNA): TGTGCCAGCAGTTCAGGGGCCTTGTCGGGCGAGCAGTACTTC.

The CDR3 nucleotides are TGTGCCAGCAGTCAGACTAGCGGGGGATCCACAGATACGCAGTATTTT. It encodes CASSQTSGGSTDTQYF. The chain couples TRBV12-3 or TRBV12-4 to TRBJ2-3, with 12 bases that match TRBD2. This CDR3 has 16 residues. Losses at the gene ends were 5 bases for V and 2 bases for J; bases not matched to a gene: 5.

This clonotype was recorded at least ten times. The chain recombines TRBV5-1 with TRBJ2-1; D might be TRBD1 or TRBD2, each matching 5 bases. The V end was cut by 1 base, the J end by 6 bases, with 23 bases between. Germline assignment: CDR1 SGHRS and CDR2 YFSETQ. The CDR3 is made up of 18 amino acids. The CDR3 protein is CASSLLGDQGVSTNEQFF. In DNA form, the CDR3 reads TGCGCCAGCAGCTTGCTCGGGGACCAAGGGGTTTCCACCAATGAGCAGTTCTTC.

The chain couples TRBV2 to TRBJ2-5, with 7 bases aligning to TRBD1. In germline, CDR1 is SNHLY, CDR2 FYNNEI. The CDR3 contains 14 residues. With 3 bases clipped from V and 4 bases from J, the junction kept 5 bases outside the gene matches. CDR3 in DNA: TGTGCCAGCAGTGAGGGGACAGATCCAGAGACCCAGTACTTC. Protein: CASSEGTDPETQYF.

This clonotype was counted a few times. This chain links TRBV5-1 with TRBJ1-1; perhaps TRBD1 as D (5 bases). Deletions cut 0 bases from V and 3 bases from J, with 15 bases between. Per the germline V gene, CDR1 is SGHRS and CDR2 is YFSETQ. The CDR3 covers 16 residues. This CDR3 is CASSLGQPLGYTEAFF. CDR3 DNA sequence: TGCGCCAGCAGCTTGGGACAGCCCTTGGGGTACACTGAAGCTTTCTTT.

The genes are TRBV20-1 and TRBJ2-3; TRBD2 agrees at 8 bases. V trimming: 1 base; J trimming: 2 bases; junction bases outside the gene matches: 8. The CDR3 contains 16 residues. Germline V CDR1 and CDR2: DFQATT, SNEGSKA (reference sequence). The CDR3 here is CSARGVSGKTTDTQYF. In DNA form, the CDR3 reads TGCAGTGCTAGAGGGGTTAGCGGGAAGACCACAGATACGCAGTATTTT.

This clonotype was observed a handful of times. J is TRBJ2-1 and V is TRBV10-3; D not certain. V dropped 0 bases and J dropped 7 bases, with 16 bases sitting between them. Germline CDR1 and CDR2: ENHRY and SYGVKD. The CDR3 has 16 amino acids. CDR3 sequence (DNA): TGTGCCATCAGTGAGTCAGGCCTCTCAGGAGCGAATGAGCAGTTCTTC. The encoded protein is CAISESGLSGANEQFF.

The CDR3 region has the DNA TGTGCCAGCAGCTTGGTACCAGATAGCTACTACGAGCAGTACTTC. Translated: CASSLVPDSYYEQYF. This chain joins TRBV5-5 and TRBJ2-7; D ambiguous. V lost 0 bases, J lost 3 bases, and 13 bases lay in between. Germline V gene data show CDR1 as SGHKS and CDR2 as YYEKEE (reference sequence). This CDR3 region has 15 residues.

This clonotype has a handful of counts. J is TRBJ2-1 and V is TRBV10-3, with unresolved D. The V gene's germline CDR1 is ENHRY and CDR2 SYGVKD. The CDR3 is 16 residues long. V lost 0 bases and J lost 2, with 11 bases in between. CDR3 nucleotides: TGTGCCATCAGTGAGTCGACCTGGCCTACCTACAATGAGCAGTTCTTC. Translation gives CAISESTWPTYNEQFF.

This sequence joins TRBV6-1 and TRBJ2-1; possibly TRBD2 for D (6 bases). Germline V gene sequence: CDR1 MNHNS, CDR2 SASEGT. The CDR3 totals 12 residues. Trimming pared 6 bases from V and 6 bases from J, leaving 9 bases between. The CDR3 region is CASRVGGNEQFF. CDR3 bases: TGTGCCAGCAGGGTCGGGGGCAATGAGCAGTTCTTC.

This chain links TRBV11-3 with TRBJ2-7; the D gene is possibly TRBD2 (6 bases). The CDR3 is made up of 12 amino acids. Trimming shortened V by 6 bases and J by 9 bases, and 15 bases separated the two germline ends. CDR1 is SGHNT and CDR2 is YENEEA in the germline V gene. CDR3: CASRGDFGWQYF. The CDR3 region has the DNA TGTGCCAGCAGGGGGGACTTCGGCTGGCAGTACTTC. The full variable domain, its missing parts supplied by reference TRBV11-3 and TRBJ2-7, is EAGVVQSPRYKIIEKKQPVAFWCNPISGHNTLYWYLQNLGQGPELLIRYENEEAVDDSQLPKDRFSAERLKGVDSTLKIQPAELGDSAVYLCASRGDFGWQYFGPGTRLTVT.

Comments on this clonotype: Possible read error: a much larger clone is one base away. This chain joins TRBV24-1 and TRBJ2-7; tentative D call: TRBD2 (6 bases). Germline V gene lookup returns CDR1 KGHDR and CDR2 SFDVKD. CDR3 size: 15 residues. V lost 4 bases and J lost 2, with 14 bases in between. CDR3 sequence: CATSDTRDLTYEQYF. As DNA, the CDR3 is TGTGCCACCAGTGACACCCGGGACTTAACCTACGAGCAGTACTTC.

The genes are TRBV7-2 and TRBJ2-5; D perhaps matches TRBD2 (6 bases). V gave up 0 bases and J gave up 6 bases, with 14 bases separating them. The CDR3 runs to 15 residues. CDR1 is SGHTA and CDR2 is FQGNSA in the germline V gene. CDR3 DNA sequence: TGTGCCAGCAGCTTAGCCATGGCGGGGTTAAAGACCCAGTACTTC. This gives the protein CASSLAMAGLKTQYF.

The V gene is TRBV10-3, the J gene TRBJ1-1; 10 bases map to TRBD1. Losses at the gene ends were 4 bases for V and 8 bases for J; bases not matched to a gene: 10. The CDR3 contains 15 residues. Germline loops: CDR1 ENHRY, CDR2 SYGVKD. Written as DNA, the CDR3 is TGTGCCATCAGTGGGCCGGGACAGGGGTCGCGGGAAGCTTTCTTT. This sequence encodes CAISGPGQGSREAFF.

This clonotype was detected a few times. The chain links TRBV6-5 to TRBJ2-7; TRBD2 might be the D (6 bases). V gave up 1 base and J gave up 0 bases, with 16 bases separating them. The CDR3 extends over 17 amino acids. The germline V gene encodes CDR1 MNHEY and CDR2 SVGAGI. The CDR3 sequence is CASSYFGSMTSSYEQYF. CDR3 coding DNA: TGTGCCAGCAGTTACTTCGGTTCCATGACTAGCTCCTACGAGCAGTACTTC.